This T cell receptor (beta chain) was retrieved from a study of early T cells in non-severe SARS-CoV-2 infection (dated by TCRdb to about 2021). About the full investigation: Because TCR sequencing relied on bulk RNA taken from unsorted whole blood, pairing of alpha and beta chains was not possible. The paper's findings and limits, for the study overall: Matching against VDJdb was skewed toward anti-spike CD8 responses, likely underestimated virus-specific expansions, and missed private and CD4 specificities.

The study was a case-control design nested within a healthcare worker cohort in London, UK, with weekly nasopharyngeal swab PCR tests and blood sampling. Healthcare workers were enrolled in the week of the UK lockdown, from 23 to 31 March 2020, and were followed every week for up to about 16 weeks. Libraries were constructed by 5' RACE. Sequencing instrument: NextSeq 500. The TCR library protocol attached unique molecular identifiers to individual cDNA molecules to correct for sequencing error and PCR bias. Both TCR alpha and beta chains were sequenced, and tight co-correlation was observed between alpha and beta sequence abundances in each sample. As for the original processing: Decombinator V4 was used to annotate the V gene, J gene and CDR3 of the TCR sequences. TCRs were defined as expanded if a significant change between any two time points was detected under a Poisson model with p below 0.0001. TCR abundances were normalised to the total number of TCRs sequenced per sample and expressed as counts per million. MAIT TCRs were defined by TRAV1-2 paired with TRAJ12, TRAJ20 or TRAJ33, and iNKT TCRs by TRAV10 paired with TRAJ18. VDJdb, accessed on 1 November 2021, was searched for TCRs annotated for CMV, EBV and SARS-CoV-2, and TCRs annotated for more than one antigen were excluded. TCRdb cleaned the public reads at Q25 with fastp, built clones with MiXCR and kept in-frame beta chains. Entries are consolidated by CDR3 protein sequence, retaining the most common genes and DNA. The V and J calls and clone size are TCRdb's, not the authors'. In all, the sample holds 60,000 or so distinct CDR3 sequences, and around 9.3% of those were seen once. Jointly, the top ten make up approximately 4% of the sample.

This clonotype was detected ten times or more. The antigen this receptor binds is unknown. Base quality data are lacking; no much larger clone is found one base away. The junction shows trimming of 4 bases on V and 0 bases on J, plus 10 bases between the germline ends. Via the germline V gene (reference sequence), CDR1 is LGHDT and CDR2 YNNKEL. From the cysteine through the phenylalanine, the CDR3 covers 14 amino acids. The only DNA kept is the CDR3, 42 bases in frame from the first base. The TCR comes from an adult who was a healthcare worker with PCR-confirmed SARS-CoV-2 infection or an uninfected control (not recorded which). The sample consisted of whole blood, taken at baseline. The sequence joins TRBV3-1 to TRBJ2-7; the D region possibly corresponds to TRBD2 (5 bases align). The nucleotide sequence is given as TGTGCCAGCAGCCGTCGGGGTGCCTCCTACGAGCAGTACTTC. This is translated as CASSRRGASYEQYF.